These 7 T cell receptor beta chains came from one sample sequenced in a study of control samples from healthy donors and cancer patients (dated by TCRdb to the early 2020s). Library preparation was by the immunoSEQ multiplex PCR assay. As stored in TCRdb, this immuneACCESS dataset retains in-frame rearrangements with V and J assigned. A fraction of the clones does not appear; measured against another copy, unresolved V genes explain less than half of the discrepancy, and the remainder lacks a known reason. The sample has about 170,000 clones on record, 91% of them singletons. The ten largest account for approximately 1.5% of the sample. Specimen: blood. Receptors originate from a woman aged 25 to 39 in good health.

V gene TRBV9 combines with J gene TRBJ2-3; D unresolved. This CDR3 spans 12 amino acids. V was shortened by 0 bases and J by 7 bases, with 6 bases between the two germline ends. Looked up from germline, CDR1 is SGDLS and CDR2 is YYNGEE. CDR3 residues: CASSVDEYTQYF. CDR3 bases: TGTGCCAGCAGCGTAGATGAGTATACGCAGTATTTT.

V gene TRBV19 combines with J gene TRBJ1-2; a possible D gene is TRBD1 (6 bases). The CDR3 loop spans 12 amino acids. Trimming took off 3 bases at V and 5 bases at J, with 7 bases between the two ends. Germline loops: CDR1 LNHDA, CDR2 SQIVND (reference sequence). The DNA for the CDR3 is TGTGCCAGTAGTATCGACAGGTATGGCTACACCTTC. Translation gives CASSIDRYGYTF.

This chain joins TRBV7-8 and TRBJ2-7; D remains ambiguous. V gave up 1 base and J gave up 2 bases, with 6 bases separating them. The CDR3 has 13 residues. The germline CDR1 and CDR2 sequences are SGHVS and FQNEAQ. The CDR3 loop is CASSLGLAYEQYF. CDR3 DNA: TGTGCCAGCAGCTTAGGGCTGGCCTACGAGCAGTACTTC. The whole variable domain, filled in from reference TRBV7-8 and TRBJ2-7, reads GAGVSQSPRYKVAKRGQDVALRCDPISGHVSLFWYQQALGQGPEFLTYFQNEAQLDKSGLPSDRFFAERPEGSVSTLKIQRTQQEDSAVYLCASSLGLAYEQYFGPGTRLTVT.

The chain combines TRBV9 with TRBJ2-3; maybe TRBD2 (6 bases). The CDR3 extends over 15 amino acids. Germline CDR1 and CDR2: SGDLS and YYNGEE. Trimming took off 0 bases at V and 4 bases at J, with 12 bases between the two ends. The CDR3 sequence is CASSVAPRRADTQYF. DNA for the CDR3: TGTGCCAGCAGCGTAGCCCCTCGGAGGGCAGATACGCAGTATTTT.

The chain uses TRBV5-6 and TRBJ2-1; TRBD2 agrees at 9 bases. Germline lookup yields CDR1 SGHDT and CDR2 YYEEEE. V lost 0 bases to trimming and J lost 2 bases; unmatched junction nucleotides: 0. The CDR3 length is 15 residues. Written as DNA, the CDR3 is TGTGCCAGCAGCTTGGGGACTAGCGCCTACAATGAGCAGTTCTTC. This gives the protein CASSLGTSAYNEQFF.

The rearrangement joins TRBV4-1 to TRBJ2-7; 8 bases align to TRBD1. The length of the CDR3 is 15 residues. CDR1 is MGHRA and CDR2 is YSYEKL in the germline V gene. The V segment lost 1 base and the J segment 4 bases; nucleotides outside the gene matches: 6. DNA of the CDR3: TGCGCCAGCAGCCAAGGGTTGGACAGGGAGTACGAGCAGTACTTC. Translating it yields CASSQGLDREYEQYF.

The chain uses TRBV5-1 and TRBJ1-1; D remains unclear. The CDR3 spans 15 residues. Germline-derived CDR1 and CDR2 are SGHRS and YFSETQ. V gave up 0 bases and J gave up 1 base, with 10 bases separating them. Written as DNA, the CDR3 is TGCGCCAGCAGCTTGGGAGGTAGGGCGAACACTGAAGCTTTCTTT. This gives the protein CASSLGGRANTEAFF.